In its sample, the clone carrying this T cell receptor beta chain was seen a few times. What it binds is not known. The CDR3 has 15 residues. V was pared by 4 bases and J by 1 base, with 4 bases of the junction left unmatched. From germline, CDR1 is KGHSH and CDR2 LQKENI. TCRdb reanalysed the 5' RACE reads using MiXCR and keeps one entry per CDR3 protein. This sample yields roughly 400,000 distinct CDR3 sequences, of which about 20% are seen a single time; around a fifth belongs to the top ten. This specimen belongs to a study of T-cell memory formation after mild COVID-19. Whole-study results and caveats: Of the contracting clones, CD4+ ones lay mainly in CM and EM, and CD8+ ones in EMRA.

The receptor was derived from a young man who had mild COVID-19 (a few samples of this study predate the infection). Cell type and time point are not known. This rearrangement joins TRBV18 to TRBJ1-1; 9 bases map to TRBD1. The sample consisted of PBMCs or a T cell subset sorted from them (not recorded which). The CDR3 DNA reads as TGTGCCAGCTCACGCGGGACAGGGAGGAACACTGAAGCTTTCTTT. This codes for CASSRGTGRNTEAFF.